This T cell receptor (beta chain) is drawn from a study of identical twins. Study conclusions and caveats: Models underestimated out-of-frame TCR alpha sharing in monozygotic twins.

As for this clonotype: Its antigen remains unknown.

With template switching, a universal primer site was added, and the cDNA carried unique molecular identifiers. MiXCR, run by TCRdb on the 5' RACE reads, gives a single entry per CDR3 protein. Among some 900,000 distinct CDR3 sequences listed, over 9% were seen once. Germline CDR1 DFQATT, CDR2 SNEGSKA (reference sequence). The CDR3 sequence is 14 residues long. Trimming pared 3 bases from V and 1 base from J, leaving 9 bases between. Another study also made use of these data, one on yellow fever vaccine responses in identical twins. From that second work: A vaccine T cell response that seemed partly convergent and partly personalized was reported in twins.

The chain has TRBV20-1 and TRBJ2-2; D is perhaps TRBD2 (6 bases). The receptor comes from a woman aged 18-29 years in good health. Sequenced input: PBMCs. DNA for the CDR3: TGCAGTGCTAGTGGAGGGAAGAACACCGGGGAGCTGTTTTTT. This sequence encodes CSASGGKNTGELFF.